A single sample is the source of the 4 T cell receptor beta chains below, sequenced in a study of control samples from healthy donors and cancer patients. Assay: immunoSEQ multiplex PCR; the TCRdb copy retains only in-frame clones and omits some. The sample includes about 200,000 clones, 91% of them seen just once. Material: blood. The receptors stem from a man aged 30 to 45 in good health.

The CDR3 nucleotides are TGCGCCAGCAGCCAAGTTAGCGGGGGGGTTGGAAACACCATATATTTT. It yields the protein CASSQVSGGVGNTIYF. The chain has TRBV4-1 and TRBJ1-3, with D perhaps TRBD1 (5 bases). Trimming removed 1 base from V and 3 bases from J, with 13 bases in between. This CDR3 has 16 residues. CDR1 is MGHRA and CDR2 is YSYEKL in the germline V gene.

V is TRBV2 and J is TRBJ1-1; the D gene is possibly TRBD1 (5 bases). Trimming left V 7 bases short and J 7 bases short, with 19 bases between. The CDR3 totals 14 residues. Germline values: CDR1 SNHLY, CDR2 FYNNEI. The CDR3 here is CASTRNGGFLEAFF. Written as DNA, the CDR3 is TGTGCCAGCACCCGCAATGGGGGATTCCTTGAAGCTTTCTTT.

The V and J genes are TRBV2 and TRBJ2-1; no clear D. The germline CDR1 and CDR2 sequences are SNHLY and FYNNEI. The length of the CDR3 is 13 residues. Deletions cut 4 bases from V and 1 base from J, with 5 bases between. This CDR3 is CASSGPSYNEQFF. CDR3 nucleotide sequence: TGTGCCAGCAGTGGACCTTCCTACAATGAGCAGTTCTTC.

This clone appeared once. V and J are TRBV9 and TRBJ1-1; D may be TRBD1 (6 bases). This CDR3 is built from 13 residues. V was trimmed by 0 bases and J by 5 bases, leaving 8 bases between them. The V gene's germline CDR1 is SGDLS and CDR2 YYNGEE. CDR3 coding DNA: TGTGCCAGCAGCGTAGGGGGGGCAACTGAAGCTTTCTTT. Translation: CASSVGGATEAFF.